A single sample is the source of the 20 T cell receptor beta chains below, sequenced in a study of cytomegalovirus exposure and HLA in healthy donors. The PCR employed 60 Vbeta primers together with 13 Jbeta primers. Profiling relied on immunoSEQ multiplex PCR, and the TCRdb table lists in-frame clones only, not all of them. This sample has 100,000 to 140,000 clones, with around 73% found just once. The sample comprised PBMCs. The source is a man in his thirties or forties in good health and CMV-seronegative.

This sequence joins TRBV5-1 and TRBJ1-6; D perhaps matches TRBD1 (5 bases). V dropped 1 base and J dropped 3 bases, with 8 bases sitting between them. The length of the CDR3 is 15 residues. The germline V gene encodes CDR1 SGHRS and CDR2 YFSETQ. The CDR3 DNA is TGCGCCAGCAGCTTGTGGGGGGACTATAATTCACCCCTCCACTTT. Protein: CASSLWGDYNSPLHF.

This clone was counted only a few times. The chain is built from TRBV5-1 and TRBJ1-1, with TRBD1 matching 10 bases. The length of the CDR3 is 13 residues. Trimming at V came to 3 bases and at J to 5 bases, leaving 1 base not matched to a gene. Germline CDR1 SGHRS, CDR2 YFSETQ. DNA for the CDR3: TGCGCCAGCAGCTGGACAGGGGGGACTGAAGCTTTCTTT. Its translation is CASSWTGGTEAFF.

The rearrangement uses TRBV5-1 and TRBJ2-2; 8 positions match TRBD1. CDR3 length equals 13 residues. V lost 4 bases to trimming and J lost 7 bases; unmatched junction nucleotides: 3. Germline loops: CDR1 SGHRS, CDR2 YFSETQ. The CDR3 loop reads CASSVTGVGELFF. CDR3 sequence (DNA): TGCGCCAGCAGCGTGACAGGGGTCGGGGAGCTGTTTTTT.

The chain is built from TRBV15 and TRBJ2-7, with 8 bases fitting TRBD2. Germline V CDR1 and CDR2: LNHNV, YYDKDF (reference sequence). V shed 5 bases, J shed 2 bases, and the junction held 5 bases outside the gene matches. The CDR3 has 14 residues. The CDR3 protein is CATSGIAGPYEQYF. The CDR3 DNA sequence: TGTGCCACCAGCGGGATAGCGGGACCCTACGAGCAGTACTTC. Filled out from reference TRBV15 and TRBJ2-7, the complete variable domain reads DAMVIQNPRYQVTQFGKPVTLSCSQTLNHNVMYWYQQKSSQAPKLLFHYYDKDFNNEADTPDNFQSRRPNTSFCFLDIRSPGLGDTAMYLCATSGIAGPYEQYFGPGTRLTVT.

The chain uses TRBV14 and TRBJ2-3; 12 nucleotides match TRBD2. This CDR3 contains 16 residues. From germline, CDR1 is SGHDN and CDR2 FVKESK. Trimming took 5 bases from V and 6 from J; bases not matched to a gene: 9. The chain's CDR3 is CASSRGLAGSVDTQYF. The CDR3 DNA reads as TGTGCCAGCAGCAGAGGACTAGCGGGGAGTGTGGATACGCAGTATTTT.

This clone was observed a handful of times. J is TRBJ1-1 and V is TRBV30; 9 nucleotides align to TRBD1. Per the germline V gene, CDR1 is GTSNPN and CDR2 is SVGIG (reference sequence). The CDR3 extends over 15 amino acids. Trimming at V came to 2 bases and at J to 4 bases, leaving 8 bases not matched to a gene. Written as DNA, the CDR3 is TGTGCCTGGAGTAAGGACAGGGGAACGGGCACTGAAGCTTTCTTT. Protein: CAWSKDRGTGTEAFF.

This chain's CDR3 is CASSEFAELGNTIYF. The CDR3 DNA reads as TGTGCCAGCAGTGAGTTCGCGGAGCTTGGAAACACCATATATTTT. The chain joins TRBV2 to TRBJ1-3; D uncertain. Germline CDR1 reads SNHLY; CDR2 reads FYNNEI. The germline V and J ends were trimmed by 3 bases and 3 bases, with 12 bases remaining between them. CDR3 length equals 15 residues.

This chain joins TRBV5-1 and TRBJ2-7; 13 nucleotides align to TRBD2. This CDR3 is built from 16 residues. CDR1 is SGHRS, CDR2 YFSETQ, per germline. Trimming cost V 2 bases and J 6 bases; bases outside gene matches: 8. CDR3 in amino acids: CASSLGLAGVYGEQYF. CDR3 in DNA: TGCGCCAGCAGCTTAGGACTAGCGGGAGTTTACGGCGAGCAGTACTTC.

DNA for the CDR3: TGTGCCAGCAGTTCGCGACTAGCGGCTAGCACAGATACGCAGTATTTT. Residues: CASSSRLAASTDTQYF. The rearrangement joins TRBV27 to TRBJ2-3; the match to TRBD2 covers 9 bases. Trimming at V came to 4 bases and at J to 0 bases, leaving 5 bases not matched to a gene. This CDR3 contains 16 residues. The germline V gene encodes CDR1 MNHEY and CDR2 SMNVEV (reference sequence).

The chain uses TRBV20-1 and TRBJ1-4, with D unresolved. V shed 5 bases and J shed 5 bases, with 6 bases lying between them. CDR1 is DFQATT and CDR2 is SNEGSKA in the germline V gene (reference sequence). The CDR3 spans 11 residues. Here the CDR3 reads CSARENEKLFF. In DNA form, the CDR3 reads TGCAGTGCTCGGGAGAATGAAAAACTGTTTTTT.

The chain uses TRBV5-1 and TRBJ2-3; 8 bases fit TRBD2. Germline V gives CDR1 SGHRS, CDR2 YFSETQ. After removal of 0 bases from V and 3 bases from J, the junction contained 6 bases not matched to a gene. This CDR3 is 16 amino acids long. CDR3 nucleotide sequence: TGCGCCAGCAGCTTGGAGGCGGGAGGTGGGACAGATACGCAGTATTTT. Translated, it gives CASSLEAGGGTDTQYF.

J is TRBJ2-7 and V is TRBV7-2, with 8 nucleotides matching TRBD1. The CDR3 spans 14 residues. Germline V gene sequence: CDR1 SGHTA, CDR2 FQGNSA. The J segment lost 3 bases and the V segment lost 8 bases, leaving 9 bases of the junction unmatched. The CDR3 sequence is CASAKDRAYYEQYF. CDR3 DNA: TGTGCCAGCGCTAAGGACAGGGCGTACTACGAGCAGTACTTC.

The rearrangement joins TRBV2 to TRBJ2-3; possibly TRBD2 for D (6 bases). The V gene lost 3 bases and the J gene lost 2 bases, with 9 bases spanning the gap. The germline gives CDR1 SNHLY, CDR2 FYNNEI. The CDR3 spans 14 residues. The CDR3: CASSDRRDTDTQYF. The CDR3 DNA sequence: TGTGCCAGCAGTGACAGGCGGGACACAGATACGCAGTATTTT.

The rearrangement links TRBV5-1 to TRBJ1-4, with 7 bases that match TRBD1. Germline V gene data show CDR1 as SGHRS and CDR2 as YFSETQ. The J segment lost 4 bases and the V segment lost 4 bases, leaving 7 bases of the junction unmatched. The CDR3 spans 15 residues. Here the CDR3 DNA reads TGCGCCAGCAGCCTGACAGGGAGTCGTAATGAAAAACTGTTTTTT. Translation: CASSLTGSRNEKLFF.

V and J are TRBV11-2 and TRBJ2-7; TRBD2 might be the D (7 bases). The CDR3 loop spans 17 amino acids. CDR1 and CDR2 (germline): SGHAT, FQNNGV. With 1 base removed from V and 3 bases from J, the gap between germline ends came to 19 bases. CDR3 loop: CASSLGVVGGGIYEQYF. CDR3 sequence (DNA): TGTGCCAGCAGCTTAGGTGTCGTGGGAGGGGGTATCTACGAGCAGTACTTC.

This clone was counted only a few times. The chain recombines TRBV5-1 with TRBJ1-2, with a tentative D call TRBD1 (6 bases). CDR3 length equals 14 residues. CDR1 is SGHRS and CDR2 is YFSETQ in the germline V gene. Trimming stripped 0 bases from V and 5 bases from J, with 11 bases between. The CDR3 loop reads CASSLDRVSYGYTF. CDR3 nucleotide sequence: TGCGCCAGCAGCTTGGACAGGGTTTCATATGGCTACACCTTC.

The rearrangement uses TRBV7-6 and TRBJ2-7; 8 bases match TRBD1. CDR3 size: 16 residues. Germline V gives CDR1 SGHVS, CDR2 FNYEAQ. With 4 bases clipped from V and 1 base from J, the junction kept 9 bases outside the gene matches. The CDR3 loop is CASSSPPGTGSYEQYF. CDR3 DNA: TGTGCCAGCAGCTCCCCCCCCGGGACAGGATCCTACGAGCAGTACTTC.

The chain recombines TRBV6-5 with TRBJ1-2; TRBD1 aligns across 9 bases. Germline assignment: CDR1 MNHEY and CDR2 SVGAGI. This CDR3 has 13 residues. The J segment lost 6 bases and the V segment lost 5 bases, leaving 4 bases of the junction unmatched. DNA of the CDR3: TGTGCCAGCAGTCGGGACAGGGTCAATGGCTACACCTTC. It yields the protein CASSRDRVNGYTF.

This clone has just a few counts. Compared with germline, one end of the junction differs, possibly owing to a read error. The chain joins TRBV7-2 to TRBJ1-3; D is uncertain. This CDR3 contains 15 residues. Germline lookup yields CDR1 SGHTA and CDR2 FQGNSA. CDR3 bases: TGTGCCAGCAGCTTAGACAGACGGCCTGGTAACACCATATATTTT. The encoded protein is CASSLDRRPGNTIYF.

The V call is TRBV27, the J call TRBJ2-7, with TRBD2 identical over 10 bases. The CDR3 length is 14 residues. V was clipped by 7 bases and J by 6 bases; unmatched bases: 9. Germline CDR1 and CDR2: MNHEY and SMNVEV (reference sequence). The CDR3 nucleotides read TGTGCCAGCACCCCACTAGCGGGGCGGGGCGAGCAGTACTTC. As protein: CASTPLAGRGEQYF.